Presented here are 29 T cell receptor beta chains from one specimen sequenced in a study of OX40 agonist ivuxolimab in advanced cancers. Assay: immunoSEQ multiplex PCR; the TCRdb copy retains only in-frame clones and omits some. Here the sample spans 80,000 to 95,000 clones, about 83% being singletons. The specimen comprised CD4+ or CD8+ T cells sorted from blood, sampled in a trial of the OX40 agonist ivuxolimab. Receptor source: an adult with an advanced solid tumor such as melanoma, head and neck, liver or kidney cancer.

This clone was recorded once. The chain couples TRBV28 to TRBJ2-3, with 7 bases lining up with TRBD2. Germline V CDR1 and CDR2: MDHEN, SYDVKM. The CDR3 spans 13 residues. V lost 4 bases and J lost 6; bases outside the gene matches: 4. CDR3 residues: CASSYLGRDTQYF. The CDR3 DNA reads TGTGCCAGCAGTTACCTCGGGAGGGATACGCAGTATTTT.

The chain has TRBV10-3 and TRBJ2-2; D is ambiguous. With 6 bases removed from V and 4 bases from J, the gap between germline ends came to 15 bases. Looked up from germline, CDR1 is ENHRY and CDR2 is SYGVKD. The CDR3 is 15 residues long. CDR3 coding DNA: TGTGCCATCAGAGTCGGACGTGGGGTCACCGGGGAGCTGTTTTTT. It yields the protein CAIRVGRGVTGELFF.

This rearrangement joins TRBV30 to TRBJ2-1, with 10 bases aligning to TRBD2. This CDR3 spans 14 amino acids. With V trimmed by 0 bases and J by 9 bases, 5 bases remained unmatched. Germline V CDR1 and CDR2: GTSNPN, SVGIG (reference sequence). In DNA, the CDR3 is TGTGCCTGGAGTGTATTAGCGGGGGGTGGTGAGCAGTTCTTC. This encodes CAWSVLAGGGEQFF.

In DNA, the CDR3 is TGTGCCAGCAGTTCCTCCCGGGGAGCCGGGGAGCTGTTTTTT. Translated: CASSSSRGAGELFF. The chain recombines TRBV27 with TRBJ2-2; tentative D call: TRBD2 (5 bases). This CDR3 has 14 residues. The germline V and J ends were trimmed by 4 bases and 6 bases, with 12 bases remaining between them. CDR1 is MNHEY and CDR2 is SMNVEV in the germline V gene (reference sequence).

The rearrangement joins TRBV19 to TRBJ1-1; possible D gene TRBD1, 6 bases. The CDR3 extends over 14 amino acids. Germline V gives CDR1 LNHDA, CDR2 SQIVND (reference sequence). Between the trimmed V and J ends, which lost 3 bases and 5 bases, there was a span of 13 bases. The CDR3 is CASSMPEGGTEAFF. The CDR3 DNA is TGTGCCAGTAGTATGCCCGAGGGGGGTACTGAAGCTTTCTTT.

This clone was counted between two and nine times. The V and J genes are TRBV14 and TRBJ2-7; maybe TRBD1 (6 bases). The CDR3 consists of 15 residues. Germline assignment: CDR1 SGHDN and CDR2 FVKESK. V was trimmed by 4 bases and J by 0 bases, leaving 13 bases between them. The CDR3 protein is CASSPLRTVSYEQYF. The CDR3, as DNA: TGTGCCAGCAGCCCCCTCAGGACAGTCTCCTACGAGCAGTACTTC.

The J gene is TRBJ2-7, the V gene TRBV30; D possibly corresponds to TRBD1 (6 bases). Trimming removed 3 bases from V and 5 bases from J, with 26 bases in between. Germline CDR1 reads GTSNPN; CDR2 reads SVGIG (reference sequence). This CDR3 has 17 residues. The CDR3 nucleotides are TGTGCCTGGAGAGCCCCCCCGGGACACCCGAGGGTCGACGAGCAGTACTTC. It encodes CAWRAPPGHPRVDEQYF.

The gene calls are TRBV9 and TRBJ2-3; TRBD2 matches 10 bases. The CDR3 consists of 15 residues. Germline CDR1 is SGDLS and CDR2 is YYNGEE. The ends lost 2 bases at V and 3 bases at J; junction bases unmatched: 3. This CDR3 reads CASSVLAGVTDTQYF. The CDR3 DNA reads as TGTGCCAGCAGCGTCCTAGCGGGAGTTACAGATACGCAGTATTTT.

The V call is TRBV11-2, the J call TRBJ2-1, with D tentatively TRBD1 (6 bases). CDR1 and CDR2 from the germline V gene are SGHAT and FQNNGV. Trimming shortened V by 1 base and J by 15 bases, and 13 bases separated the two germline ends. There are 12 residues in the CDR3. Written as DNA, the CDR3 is TGTGCCAGCAGCTTAGTACCAGGGGATCCGTTCTTC. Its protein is CASSLVPGDPFF.

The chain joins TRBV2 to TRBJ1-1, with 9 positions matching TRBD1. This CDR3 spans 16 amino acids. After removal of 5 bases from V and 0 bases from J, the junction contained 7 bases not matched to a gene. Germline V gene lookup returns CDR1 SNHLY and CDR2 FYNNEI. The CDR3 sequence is CASSLNRGRLNTEAFF. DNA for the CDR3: TGTGCCAGCAGTTTAAACAGGGGGCGCCTGAACACTGAAGCTTTCTTT.

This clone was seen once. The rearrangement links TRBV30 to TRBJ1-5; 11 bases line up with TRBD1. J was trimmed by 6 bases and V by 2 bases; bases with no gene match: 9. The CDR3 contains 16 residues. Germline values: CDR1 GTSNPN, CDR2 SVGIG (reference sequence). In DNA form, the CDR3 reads TGTGCCTGGAGTACTTCCCGGACAGGGGGCAGTCAGCCCCAGCATTTT. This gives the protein CAWSTSRTGGSQPQHF.

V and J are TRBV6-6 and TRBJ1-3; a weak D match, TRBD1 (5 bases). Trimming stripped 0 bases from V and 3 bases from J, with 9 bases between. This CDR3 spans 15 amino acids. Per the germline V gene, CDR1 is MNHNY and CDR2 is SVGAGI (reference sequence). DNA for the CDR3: TGTGCCAGCAGTTACTCCGGGACGTTTGGAAACACCATATATTTT. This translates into CASSYSGTFGNTIYF.

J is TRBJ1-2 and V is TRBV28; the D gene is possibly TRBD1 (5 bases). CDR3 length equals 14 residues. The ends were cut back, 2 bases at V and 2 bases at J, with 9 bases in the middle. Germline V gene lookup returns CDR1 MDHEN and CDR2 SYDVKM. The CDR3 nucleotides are TGTGCCAGCAGTTTACGGGACGGAAACTATGGCTACACCTTC. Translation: CASSLRDGNYGYTF.

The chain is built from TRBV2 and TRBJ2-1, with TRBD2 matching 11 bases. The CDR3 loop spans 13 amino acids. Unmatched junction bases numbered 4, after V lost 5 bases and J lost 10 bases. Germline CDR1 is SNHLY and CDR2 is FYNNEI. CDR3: CASSPLAGGEQFF. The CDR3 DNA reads TGTGCCAGCAGTCCCCTAGCGGGGGGCGAGCAGTTCTTC.

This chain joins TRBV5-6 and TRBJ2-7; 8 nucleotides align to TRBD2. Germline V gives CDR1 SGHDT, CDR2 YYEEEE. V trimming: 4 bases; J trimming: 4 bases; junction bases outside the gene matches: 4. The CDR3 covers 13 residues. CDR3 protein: CASSRPSGYEQYF. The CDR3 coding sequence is TGTGCCAGCAGCCGCCCTAGCGGGTACGAGCAGTACTTC.

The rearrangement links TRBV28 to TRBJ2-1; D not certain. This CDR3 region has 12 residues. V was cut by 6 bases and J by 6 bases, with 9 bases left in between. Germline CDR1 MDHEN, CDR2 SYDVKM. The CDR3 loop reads CASRSGRNEQFF. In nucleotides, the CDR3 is TGTGCCAGCAGGTCGGGCCGCAATGAGCAGTTCTTC.

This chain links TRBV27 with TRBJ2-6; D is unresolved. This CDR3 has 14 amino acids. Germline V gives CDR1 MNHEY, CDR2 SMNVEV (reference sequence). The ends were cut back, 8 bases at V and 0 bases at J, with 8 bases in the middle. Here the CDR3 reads CASQASSGANVLTF. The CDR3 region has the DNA TGTGCCAGCCAAGCTAGCTCTGGGGCCAACGTCCTGACTTTC.

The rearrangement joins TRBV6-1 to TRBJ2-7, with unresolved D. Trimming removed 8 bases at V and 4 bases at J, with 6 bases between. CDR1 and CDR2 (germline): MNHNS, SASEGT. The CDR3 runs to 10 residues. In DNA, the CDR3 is TGTGCCAGCCGACTTTACGAGCAGTACTTC. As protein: CASRLYEQYF.

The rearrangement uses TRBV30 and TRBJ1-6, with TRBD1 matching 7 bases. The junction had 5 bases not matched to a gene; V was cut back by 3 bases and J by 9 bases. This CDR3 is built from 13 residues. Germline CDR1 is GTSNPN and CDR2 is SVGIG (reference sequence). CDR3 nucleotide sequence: TGTGCCTGGAGGACAGGGTTACGTTCACCCCTCCACTTT. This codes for CAWRTGLRSPLHF.

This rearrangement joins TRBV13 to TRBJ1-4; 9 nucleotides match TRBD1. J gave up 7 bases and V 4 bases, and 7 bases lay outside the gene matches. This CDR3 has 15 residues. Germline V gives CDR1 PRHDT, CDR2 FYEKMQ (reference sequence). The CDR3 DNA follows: TGTGCCAGCAGCTCCCGACAGGGGGTGGGTGAAAAACTGTTTTTT. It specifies CASSSRQGVGEKLFF. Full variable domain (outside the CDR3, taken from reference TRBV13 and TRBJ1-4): AAGVIQSPRHLIKEKRETATLKCYPIPRHDTVYWYQQGPGQDPQFLISFYEKMQSDKGSIPDRFSAQQFSDYHSELNMSSLELGDSALYFCASSSRQGVGEKLFFGSGTQLSVL.

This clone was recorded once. Written as DNA, the CDR3 is TGTGCCAGCAGTGGCAGGCCTACCTACGAGCAGTACTTC. Its protein is CASSGRPTYEQYF. V and J are TRBV6-4 and TRBJ2-7; D unclear. Trimming took 4 bases from V and 2 from J, leaving 9 bases between them. Germline CDR1 MRHNA, CDR2 SNTAGT. The CDR3 runs 13 residues.

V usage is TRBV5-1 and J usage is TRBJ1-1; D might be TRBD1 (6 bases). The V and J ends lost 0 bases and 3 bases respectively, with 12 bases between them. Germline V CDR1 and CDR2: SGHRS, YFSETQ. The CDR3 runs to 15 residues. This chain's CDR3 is CASSLDLGGDTEAFF. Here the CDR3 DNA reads TGCGCCAGCAGCTTGGATCTAGGGGGGGACACTGAAGCTTTCTTT.

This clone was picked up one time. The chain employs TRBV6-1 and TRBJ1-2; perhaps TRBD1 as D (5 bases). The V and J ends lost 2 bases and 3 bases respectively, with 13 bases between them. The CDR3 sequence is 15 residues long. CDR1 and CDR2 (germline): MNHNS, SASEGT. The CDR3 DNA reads TGTGCCAGCAGTGAATGGGCCAGGGAGTACTATGGCTACACCTTC. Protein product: CASSEWAREYYGYTF.

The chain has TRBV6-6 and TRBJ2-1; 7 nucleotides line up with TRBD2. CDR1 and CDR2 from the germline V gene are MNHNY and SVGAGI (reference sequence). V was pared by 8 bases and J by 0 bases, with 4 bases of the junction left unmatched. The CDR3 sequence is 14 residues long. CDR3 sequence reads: CASRLADSYNEQFF. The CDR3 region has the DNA TGTGCCAGCCGTCTAGCGGACTCCTACAATGAGCAGTTCTTC.

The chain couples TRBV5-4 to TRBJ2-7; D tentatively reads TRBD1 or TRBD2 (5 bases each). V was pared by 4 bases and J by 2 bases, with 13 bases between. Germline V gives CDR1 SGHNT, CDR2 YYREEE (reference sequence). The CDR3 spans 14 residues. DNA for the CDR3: TGTGCCAGCAGCCCCCGGGACGGCCCCTACGAGCAGTACTTC. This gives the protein CASSPRDGPYEQYF.

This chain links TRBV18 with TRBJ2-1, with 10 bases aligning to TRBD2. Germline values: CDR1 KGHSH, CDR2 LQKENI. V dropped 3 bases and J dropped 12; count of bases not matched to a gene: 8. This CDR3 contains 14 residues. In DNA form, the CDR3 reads TGTGCCAGCTCACCCGGACTAGCGGAAGGAGCGCAGTTCTTC. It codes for CASSPGLAEGAQFF. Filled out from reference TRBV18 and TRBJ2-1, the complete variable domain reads NAGVMQNPRHLVRRRGQEARLRCSPMKGHSHVYWYRQLPEEGLKFMVYLQKENIIDESGMPKERFSAEFPKEGPSILRIQQVVRGDSAAYFCASSPGLAEGAQFFGPGTRLTVL.

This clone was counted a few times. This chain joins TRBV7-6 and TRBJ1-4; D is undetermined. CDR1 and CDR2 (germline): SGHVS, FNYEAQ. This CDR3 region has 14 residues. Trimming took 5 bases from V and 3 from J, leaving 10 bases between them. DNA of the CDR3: TGTGCCAGCAGCCCCGGAGCGGCTAATGAAAAACTGTTTTTT. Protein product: CASSPGAANEKLFF.

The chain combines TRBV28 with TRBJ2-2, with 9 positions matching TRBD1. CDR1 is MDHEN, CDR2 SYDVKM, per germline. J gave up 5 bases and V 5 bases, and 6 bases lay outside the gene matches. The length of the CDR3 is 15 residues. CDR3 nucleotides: TGTGCCAGCAGTCAAGGACAGGGGTGGACCGGGGAGCTGTTTTTT. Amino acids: CASSQGQGWTGELFF.

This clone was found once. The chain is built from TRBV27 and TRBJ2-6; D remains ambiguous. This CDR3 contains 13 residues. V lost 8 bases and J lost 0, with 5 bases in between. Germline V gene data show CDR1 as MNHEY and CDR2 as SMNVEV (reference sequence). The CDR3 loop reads CASHTSGANVLTF. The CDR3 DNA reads TGTGCCAGCCACACCTCTGGGGCCAACGTCCTGACTTTC.